Listed below are T cell receptor beta chains from one sample, sequenced in a study of T cells after yellow fever vaccination. TCRdb itself ran the 5' RACE reads through MiXCR, one entry per CDR3 protein. The repertoire holds about 300,000 distinct CDR3 sequences, about 6.9% seen once, with roughly a sixth in the top ten. The source material was PBMCs, sampled around 45 days after the first yellow fever vaccination. The receptors here all came from a man aged 18-30 years who received the YFV17D yellow fever vaccine. Each CDR3 is given with its conserved first and last residue. The order of the fields is clone size, J gene, V gene, D gene, CDR3 DNA, CDR3 protein. A D gene is named only where the DNA matches it firmly. Size values are once, few and many counts, or a class for expanded clones, and some rows have none.

>few|TRBJ1-2|TRBV9|.
TGTGCCAGCAGCCTTGGGGGGGACGAGGGCTATGGCTACACCTTC
CASSLGGDEGYGYTF
>few|TRBJ2-1|TRBV4-1|TRBD2
TGCGCCAGCAGCCAAGGGAGGGCGGGGGGGCGTAGGAATGAGCAGTTCTTC
CASSQGRAGGRRNEQFF
>many|TRBJ2-1|TRBV7-8|TRBD1
TGTGCCAGCAACCATGGGACAGGAAACAATGAGCAGTTCTTC
CASNHGTGNNEQFF
>.|TRBJ2-3|TRBV11-1|TRBD2
TGTGCCAGCAGCTCCGGGACTGGCGGGGGGCTTAGCACAGATACGCAGTATTTT
CASSSGTGGGLSTDTQYF
>.|TRBJ1-2|TRBV20-1|.
TGCATTGCAGCGAACTATGGCTACACCTTC
CIAANYGYTF
>.|TRBJ1-4|TRBV2|.
TGTGCCAGCAGTGTCTTTCGGGATAGGACTGAAAAACTGTTTTTT
CASSVFRDRTEKLFF
>.|TRBJ2-5|TRBV19|TRBD1
TGTGCCAGTAAACCCTCGGACAGGCACCAAGAGACCCAGTACTTC
CASKPSDRHQETQYF
>.|TRBJ2-7|TRBV3-1|.
TGTGCCAGCAGCCAACGGGACGGGCTCTACGAGCAGTACTTC
CASSQRDGLYEQYF
>.|TRBJ2-5|TRBV6-1|.
TGTGCCAGCACCCAGACTGGGGCATACCAAGAGACCCAGTACTTC
CASTQTGAYQETQYF
>few|TRBJ2-1|TRBV11-1|.
TGTGCCAGCAGGGATACAGGGATCGGTCGATTTTTCTCCTACAATGAGCAGTTCTTC
CASRDTGIGRFFSYNEQFF
>few|TRBJ1-2|TRBV7-2|TRBD1
TGTGCCAGCAGCTTATGGCCGAGGACAGGGGTCTATGGCTACACCTTC
CASSLWPRTGVYGYTF
>.|TRBJ2-7|TRBV4-1|TRBD1
TGCGCCAGCAGCCGGGGACAGGAGATTGTACGGGAGCAGTACTTC
CASSRGQEIVREQYF
>.|TRBJ2-3|TRBV5-1|TRBD1
TGCGCCAGCAGCGGAATGGGACAGACCACAGATACGCAGTATTTT
CASSGMGQTTDTQYF
>.|TRBJ2-3|TRBV7-2|TRBD2
TGTGCCAGCAGGTTACTAGCGGTCGTAACAGATACGCAGTATTTT
CASRLLAVVTDTQYF
>many|TRBJ2-3|TRBV2|TRBD2
TGTGCCAGCAGCGGTAGCGGGCAGAGCACAGATACGCAGTATTTT
CASSGSGQSTDTQYF
>few|TRBJ2-1|TRBV9|.
TGTGCCAGCAGCGTAGGCGGGAATGGACCTAATGAGCAGTTCTTC
CASSVGGNGPNEQFF
>.|TRBJ1-6|TRBV4-1|.
TGCGCCAGCAGCCAATTACTGCAGGCGAATTCACCCCTCCACTTT
CASSQLLQANSPLHF
>many|TRBJ2-1|TRBV15|TRBD2
TGTGCCACCAGCCTGGGACTAGCAGATTACAATGAGCAGTTCTTC
CATSLGLADYNEQFF
>.|TRBJ2-5|TRBV6-5|.
TGTGCCAGCAGTTACTCGGCGGGGCAAGAGACCCAGTACTTC
CASSYSAGQETQYF
>.|TRBJ2-1|TRBV11-2|.
TGTGCCAGCAGCTGGGGACTGCTTTCCTACAATGAGCAGTTCTTC
CASSWGLLSYNEQFF
>few|TRBJ2-1|TRBV14|TRBD2
TGTGCCAGCAGCCAAGCTAAGACTAGCGGGGACTATGAGCAGTTCTTC
CASSQAKTSGDYEQFF
>many|TRBJ2-7|TRBV6-1|.
TGTGCCAGCAGTCGAACTAGAGCGAACTACGAGCAGTACTTC
CASSRTRANYEQYF
>few|TRBJ2-7|TRBV20-1|TRBD1
TGCAGTGCTAGAGGCGACAGGGCCCCCTACGAGCAGTACTTC
CSARGDRAPYEQYF
>few|TRBJ2-7|TRBV12-3/TRBV12-4|TRBD1
TGTGCCAGCAGTCGACCGGGACAGGGCAACTACGAGCAGTACTTC
CASSRPGQGNYEQYF
>.|TRBJ1-1|TRBV5-6|.
TGTGCCAGGAGCCCCGGGGACCGCTGCTCTGAAGCTTTCTTT
CARSPGDRCSEAFF
>few|TRBJ2-7|TRBV6-2/TRBV6-3|.
TGTGCCAGCAGAGGGACACACTACGAGCAGTACTTC
CASRGTHYEQYF